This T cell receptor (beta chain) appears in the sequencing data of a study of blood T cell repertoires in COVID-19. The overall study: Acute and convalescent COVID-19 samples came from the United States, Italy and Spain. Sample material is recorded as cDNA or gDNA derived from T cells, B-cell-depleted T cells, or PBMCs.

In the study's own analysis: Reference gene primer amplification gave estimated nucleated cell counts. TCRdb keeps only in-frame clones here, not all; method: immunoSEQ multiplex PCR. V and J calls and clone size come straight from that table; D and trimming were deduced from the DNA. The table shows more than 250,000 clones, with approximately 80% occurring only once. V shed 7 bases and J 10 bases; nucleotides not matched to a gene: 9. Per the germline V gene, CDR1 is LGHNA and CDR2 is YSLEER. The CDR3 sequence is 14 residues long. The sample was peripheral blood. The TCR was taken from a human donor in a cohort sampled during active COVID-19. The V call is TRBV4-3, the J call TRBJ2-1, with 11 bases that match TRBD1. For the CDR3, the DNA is TGCGCCAGCACCTTACTTGGGACAGGGGGGGAGCAGTTCTTC. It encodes CASTLLGTGGEQFF.